This T cell receptor beta chain was retrieved from a study of blood T cell repertoires in COVID-19. Sequencing used immunoSEQ multiplex PCR; TCRdb keeps in-frame clones, though not all of them. The sample records approximately 88,000 clones, roughly 80% being singletons. CDR1 is SQVTM, CDR2 ANQGSEA, per germline. V dropped 6 bases and J dropped 5; count of bases not matched to a gene: 9. There are 13 residues in the CDR3. The gene calls are TRBV29-1 and TRBJ2-5; the match to TRBD2 covers 7 bases. The sequenced sample was peripheral blood. The receptor was derived from a human donor in a cohort sampled during active COVID-19. The CDR3 region is CSVETSPLETQYF. The DNA for the CDR3 is TGCAGCGTCGAGACTAGCCCGTTGGAGACCCAGTACTTC.